This record looks at one T cell receptor (beta chain) sequence and its context. The sample belongs to a study of blood T cell repertoires in COVID-19. For the study at large: COVID-19 samples collected from the United States, Italy and Spain covered acute and convalescent phases. T cells, B-cell-depleted T cells, or PBMCs provided the cDNA or gDNA that served as material.

Germline V CDR1 and CDR2: ENHRY, SYGVKD. The CDR3 is 15 amino acids. V was pared by 2 bases and J by 7 bases, with 5 bases of the junction left unmatched. Authors' methods: Amplified reference gene primers provided the basis for estimating nucleated cell counts. Some clones are missing from TCRdb's copy, which holds only in-frame ones; the method was immunoSEQ multiplex PCR. V, J and clone size reflect that table, while D and trimming were determined from the DNA. In the table there are 130,000 to 150,000 clones, around 85% of which are singletons. The receptor was isolated from a woman aged 40 to 55 with active or convalescent COVID-19. The chain recombines TRBV10-3 with TRBJ1-6; 7 bases are a match to TRBD1. Source material: peripheral blood. CDR3 nucleotide sequence: TGTGCCATCAGTGAGGAGGGGGCAAGGAATTCACCCCTCCACTTT. Translated: CAISEEGARNSPLHF.